Listed here is a single T cell receptor (beta chain). Antigen specificity is unknown. The data are from a study of vaccination and CD4 T cells after COVID-19. Study-level results: The median proportion of reactive clones detected only post-vaccination in convalescent patients was approximately 90%.

Time point specified: late sampling 161 to 241 days after vaccination in a few convalescent patients. Treatment reported: approximately nine-day PBMC culture with coronavirus spike peptide pools or control peptides (ViraFEST assay). Each well held a few million PBMCs in IL-2 (about 9.3 IU/ml) medium with approximately 9.2 ug/ml peptide pools. The germline gives CDR1 MRHNA, CDR2 SNTAGT. V lost 4 bases, J lost 1 base, and 7 bases lay in between. The CDR3 extends over 13 amino acids. Sequencing of cultured CD4+ T cell DNA used the Oncomine TCR Beta short-read assay. Each CDR3 protein is one row after TCRdb ran MiXCR on the PCR reads. The sample records about 18,000 distinct CDR3 sequences, under 65% being singletons.

This material consisted of CD4+ T cells from blood, cultured in vitro, taken about 7 months after SARS-CoV-2 vaccination. This sequence joins TRBV6-4 and TRBJ1-1; TRBD1 is a possible D gene (5 bases). The clonotype originates from a human donor who had recovered from COVID-19. The CDR3 nucleotides read TGTGCCAGCAGTGCAGGGAAGAACACTGAAGCTTTCTTT. Encoded protein: CASSAGKNTEAFF.